This entry features one T cell receptor (beta chain) sequence. The data are from a study of blood T cell repertoires in COVID-19. As for the study in general: Either two negative PCRs, clearance, or symptom resolution qualified Cohort 3 donors as recovered. Researchers got acute and convalescent COVID-19 samples from the United States, Italy and Spain. PBMCs, B-cell-depleted T cells, or T cells were the source of the cDNA or gDNA that made up the material.

The germline V and J ends were trimmed by 0 bases and 2 bases, with 13 bases remaining between them. Germline CDR1 is SGHVS and CDR2 is FQNEAQ. The CDR3 runs 16 residues. The method was immunoSEQ multiplex PCR; TCRdb's version includes in-frame clones alone and lacks a portion of them. This table has around 300,000 clones, approximately 90% appearing once. Participants came from roughly 24 US areas, aged roughly 18 to 95 years. This rearrangement joins TRBV7-8 to TRBJ1-2, with no clear D. The sequence came from a woman aged 55-69 years in a cohort exposed to, infected with or recovered from COVID-19 (not recorded which). Sequenced input: PBMCs or T cells enriched from blood (not recorded which). CDR3 in DNA: TGTGCCAGCAGCTTAGCATTTGAGGGTTCCAACTATGGCTACACCTTC. Translating gives CASSLAFEGSNYGYTF.